This T cell receptor (beta chain) was identified during a study of blood T cell repertoires in COVID-19. To note about this clone: The same CDR3 can be traced to other DNA sequences in this sample.

Profiled with immunoSEQ multiplex PCR; TCRdb holds only in-frame clones, not every one. The sample records about 50,000 clones, 80% to 95% being singletons. The receptor comes from a man in his fifties or sixties with active COVID-19. The sample consisted of peripheral blood.

CDR3 nucleotides: TGTGCCAGCAGTTTACCCGGGACAGATACGCAGTATTTT. Amino acids: CASSLPGTDTQYF. The V and J genes are TRBV28 and TRBJ2-3; D remains unclear. Germline CDR1 reads MDHEN; CDR2 reads SYDVKM. Trimming removed 2 bases from V and 3 bases from J, with 6 bases in between. CDR3 size: 13 residues.